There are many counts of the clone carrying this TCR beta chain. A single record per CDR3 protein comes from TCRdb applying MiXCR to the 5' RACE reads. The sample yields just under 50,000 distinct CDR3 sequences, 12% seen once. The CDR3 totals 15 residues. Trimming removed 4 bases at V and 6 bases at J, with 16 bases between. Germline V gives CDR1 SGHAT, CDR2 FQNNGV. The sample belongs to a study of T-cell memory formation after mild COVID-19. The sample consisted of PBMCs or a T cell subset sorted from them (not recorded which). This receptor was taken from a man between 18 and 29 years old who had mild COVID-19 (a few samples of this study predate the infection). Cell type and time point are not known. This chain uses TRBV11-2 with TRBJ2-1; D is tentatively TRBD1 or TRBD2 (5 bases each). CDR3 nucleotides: TGTGCCAGCAGCTCGGAAACGGAGAGGGGCAATGAGCAGTTCTTC. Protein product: CASSSETERGNEQFF.